The present TCR beta chain was sequenced within a study of shared clonotypes between healthy human individuals. The repertoire was sequenced with immunoSEQ multiplex PCR; TCRdb's copy has only in-frame clones and lacks some. Found here are a few million clones, roughly 93% of them singletons; the top ten hold around 1.8%. As concerns this clone: Its specificity is unknown.

Study-level findings and limits: Compared with clonotypes that all four donors shared, non-shared clonotypes had lower generation probabilities.

The CDR3 consists of 15 residues. The germline V gene encodes CDR1 SGHDT and CDR2 YYEEEE. The junction had 5 bases not matched to a gene; V was cut back by 3 bases and J by 1 base. Positive CCR7 selection of CD45RO-negative cells yielded the naive CD8 cells, and terminally differentiated effector memory CD45RA+ cells were excluded. The chain links TRBV5-6 to TRBJ1-1, with TRBD1 matching 8 bases. The specimen was naive CD8+ T cells from PBMCs. The receptor's source is a man aged 18 to 30 in good health. Some clones in this sample may be carry-over from other donors' samples. CDR3 residues: CASSWTGTGNTEAFF. The CDR3 DNA follows: TGTGCCAGCAGCTGGACCGGGACAGGGAACACTGAAGCTTTCTTT.